This is a list of T cell receptor beta chains from one sample in a study of cytomegalovirus exposure and HLA in healthy donors. The repertoire was sequenced with immunoSEQ multiplex PCR; TCRdb's copy has only in-frame clones and lacks some. This repertoire shows under 200,000 clones, about 80% found once; its top ten account for about 2.6%. Sequenced material: PBMCs. The source of these receptors is a woman in her fifties or sixties in good health and CMV-seropositive. The CDR3 runs from the conserved cysteine through the conserved F or W. D genes are given only for firm matches. Where a row states a size, it is once, few, many or the class of an expanded clone; other rows omit it.

CASSLGSSGGGEQYF	TGTGCCAGCAGTTTAGGTTCTAGCGGGGGGGGTGAGCAGTACTTC	-	TRBD2	TRBV28	TRBJ2-7
CASSGGGAGETQYF	TGTGCCAGCAGCGGCGGGGGGGCCGGTGAGACCCAGTACTTC	-	TRBD2	TRBV9	TRBJ2-5
CASSQEVGGETDEQYF	TGTGCCAGCAGCCAAGAAGTAGGAGGAGAAACGGACGAGCAGTACTTC	-	-	TRBV14	TRBJ2-7
CASSGTEPQHF	TGTGCCAGCAGTGGAACGGAGCCCCAGCATTTT	-	-	TRBV2	TRBJ1-5
CASSQEAVGLAGQETQYF	TGCGCCAGCAGCCAAGAGGCGGTCGGACTAGCGGGACAAGAGACCCAGTACTTC	-	TRBD2	TRBV4-1	TRBJ2-5
CASRIPGTDTQYF	TGTGCCAGTAGGATTCCGGGGACAGATACGCAGTATTTT	-	-	TRBV19	TRBJ2-3
CASSLAGYNQPQHF	TGTGCCAGCAGCTTAGCAGGGTACAATCAGCCCCAGCATTTT	-	-	TRBV7-3	TRBJ1-5
CASSLWGQGSQPQHF	TGTGCCAGCAGCTTATGGGGGCAGGGGAGTCAGCCCCAGCATTTT	-	-	TRBV11-2	TRBJ1-5
CASSLDRGYEQYF	TGTGCCAGCAGCTTGGACAGGGGTTACGAGCAGTACTTC	-	TRBD1	TRBV5-4	TRBJ2-7
CASTPGTSGSYEQYF	TGCGCCAGCACACCGGGGACTAGCGGGTCCTACGAGCAGTACTTC	-	TRBD2	TRBV5-1	TRBJ2-7
CASSESPTYEQYF	TGCGCCAGCAGTGAAAGCCCCACCTACGAGCAGTACTTC	-	-	TRBV10-2	TRBJ2-7
CASSLARRHTFSEAFF	TGTGCCAGCAGCTTAGCGAGGCGTCACACGTTTTCTGAAGCTTTCTTT	-	-	TRBV7-8	TRBJ1-1
CASSQDRGGVGAFF	TGCGCCAGCAGCCAAGATCGAGGGGGCGTGGGAGCTTTCTTT	few	TRBD1	TRBV4-3	TRBJ1-1
CASRRQGSVTNEKLFF	TGCGCCAGCCGCCGGCAGGGAAGTGTAACTAATGAAAAACTGTTTTTT	-	-	TRBV4-1	TRBJ1-4
CASSESGGKLFF	TGTGCCAGCAGTGAGTCCGGGGGAAAACTGTTTTTT	few	-	TRBV6-1	TRBJ1-4
CASSLGEAFSTDTQYF	TGTGCCAGCAGCTTAGGGGAGGCCTTTAGCACAGATACGCAGTATTTT	-	-	TRBV7-2	TRBJ2-3
CAWSSGFAANVLTF	TGTGCCTGGAGTAGCGGTTTTGCGGCCAACGTCCTGACTTTC	-	-	TRBV30	TRBJ2-6
CASSTGTSQTSYGYTF	TGTGCCAGTTCGACAGGGACCTCTCAGACTTCTTATGGCTACACCTTC	-	TRBD1	TRBV19	TRBJ1-2
CASIRTSGSTDTQYF	TGTGCCAGTATACGGACTAGCGGTAGCACAGATACGCAGTATTTT	-	TRBD2	TRBV19	TRBJ2-3
CSVDKHPETQYF	TGCAGCGTTGATAAACACCCAGAGACCCAGTACTTC	-	-	TRBV29-1	TRBJ2-5
CASRQGRNTGELFF	TGTGCCAGCAGACAGGGAAGGAACACCGGGGAGCTGTTTTTT	once	-	TRBV2	TRBJ2-2
CASSSISQGGNTIYF	TGTGCCAGCAGTTCTATCTCACAGGGTGGAAACACCATATATTTT	-	-	TRBV6-6	TRBJ1-3
CASSQRGDTEAFF	TGTGCCAGCAGCCAACGGGGGGACACTGAAGCTTTCTTT	-	-	TRBV21-1	TRBJ1-1